The source of this T cell receptor beta chain is a study of shared clonotypes between healthy human individuals. Notes on the study in general: Depth of sequencing was expected to influence donor clonotype sharing.

CDR3 size: 15 residues. Germline V gives CDR1 SGHTA, CDR2 FQGTGA. Trimming shortened V by 5 bases and J by 7 bases, and 18 bases separated the two germline ends. Worth noting for this clone: No antigen is known for it.

Evenly divided among several immunoSEQ plates was the genomic DNA of each subset. The assay was immunoSEQ multiplex PCR, and TCRdb's table has in-frame clones only and misses some. Found here are about 470,000 clones, roughly 80% of them singletons; the top ten hold about 12%. The sample was PBMCs. This chain uses TRBV7-3 with TRBJ2-1, with D unresolved. The sequence derives from a woman aged 40 to 50 in good health. Some clones in this sample may be carry-over from other donors' samples. CDR3: CASSALGLPINEQFF. The CDR3 nucleotides read TGTGCCAGCAGCGCCCTAGGCCTCCCTATTAATGAGCAGTTCTTC.